This entry lists 9 T cell receptor beta chains sequenced from one sample in a study of shared clonotypes between healthy human individuals. The naive CD8 subset, CD45RO-negative cells positively selected for CCR7, excluded terminally differentiated effector memory CD45RA+ cells. Repertoires were generated with immunoSEQ multiplex PCR, while TCRdb's copy carries only in-frame clones and drops some. Of some 2.1 million clones listed, approximately 94% are singletons. Material for sequencing was naive CD8+ T cells sorted from blood. Every receptor here comes from a man between 18 and 29 years old in good health.

This clone was counted only a few times. V is TRBV28 and J is TRBJ1-6; no firm D call. The CDR3 has 13 residues. The V end was cut by 6 bases, the J end by 10 bases, with 13 bases between. Germline CDR1 reads MDHEN; CDR2 reads SYDVKM. The CDR3 reads CASSPMTRSPLHF. As DNA, the CDR3 is TGTGCCAGCAGCCCTATGACACGCTCACCCCTCCACTTT.

This clone showed up just once. The same CDR3 arises from other DNA sequences in this sample as well. V and J are TRBV7-9 and TRBJ2-5; D is perhaps TRBD1 (5 bases). This CDR3 contains 14 residues. Germline V CDR1 and CDR2: SEHNR, FQNEAQ (reference sequence). V was cut by 1 base and J by 1 base, with 7 bases left in between. The DNA for the CDR3 is TGTGCCAGCAGCTTAGAGGGGCTCCAAGAGACCCAGTACTTC. Translating gives CASSLEGLQETQYF.

The J gene is TRBJ2-7, the V gene TRBV5-4; TRBD2 is a possible D gene (6 bases). There are 13 residues in the CDR3. The germline V gene has CDR1 SGHNT and CDR2 YYREEE (reference sequence). The V end was cut by 6 bases, the J end by 5 bases, with 15 bases between. For the CDR3, the DNA is TGTGCCAGCAACCAGCAGGGAGGTCACGAGCAGTACTTC. As protein: CASNQQGGHEQYF.

The rearrangement uses TRBV9 and TRBJ2-1; 8 positions match TRBD2. With 3 bases clipped from V and 7 bases from J, the junction kept 15 bases outside the gene matches. This CDR3 is built from 17 residues. Germline V lookup: CDR1 SGDLS, CDR2 YYNGEE. The CDR3 protein is CASSAHLGAGVDNEQFF. The CDR3 DNA is TGTGCCAGCAGCGCCCACCTGGGAGCGGGAGTGGATAATGAGCAGTTCTTC.

The chain employs TRBV7-6 and TRBJ2-7, with D tentatively TRBD1 or TRBD2 (6 bases each). Trimming pared 0 bases from V and 6 bases from J, leaving 12 bases between. Germline assignment: CDR1 SGHVS and CDR2 FNYEAQ. This CDR3 is built from 14 residues. CDR3 region: CASSLAFGGGEQYF. DNA for the CDR3: TGTGCCAGCAGCTTAGCCTTCGGGGGCGGCGAGCAGTACTTC.

The V gene is TRBV4-1, the J gene TRBJ1-3; the D gene is possibly TRBD1 (5 bases). The CDR3 loop spans 16 amino acids. The V and J ends lost 0 bases and 0 bases respectively, with 9 bases between them. Germline CDR1 MGHRA, CDR2 YSYEKL. The CDR3 nucleotides read TGCGCCAGCAGCCAAGACAGGGAAGACTCTGGAAACACCATATATTTT. Protein: CASSQDREDSGNTIYF.

V usage is TRBV27 and J usage is TRBJ2-7; 10 nucleotides align to TRBD1. The germline CDR1 and CDR2 sequences are MNHEY and SMNVEV (reference sequence). V lost 4 bases to trimming and J lost 2 bases; unmatched junction nucleotides: 5. This CDR3 comprises 15 residues. The CDR3 nucleotides are TGTGCCAGCAGTTACGGGACAGGGGTGACCTACGAGCAGTACTTC. Protein sequence: CASSYGTGVTYEQYF.

The gene calls are TRBV7-9 and TRBJ1-1; 9 nucleotides agree with TRBD1. In germline, CDR1 is SEHNR, CDR2 FQNEAQ (reference sequence). V was pared by 5 bases and J by 7 bases, with 14 bases of the junction left unmatched. The CDR3 consists of 16 residues. CDR3 DNA sequence: TGTGCCAGCAGCCGAGAGGGACAGGGTCCCTTGATTGAAGCTTTCTTT. Translation: CASSREGQGPLIEAFF.

V usage is TRBV10-2 and J usage is TRBJ2-5; D possibly uses TRBD1 or TRBD2 (5 bases each). The CDR3 consists of 18 residues. V lost 1 base to trimming and J lost 0 bases, with 18 bases between them. CDR1 and CDR2 from the germline V gene are WSHSY and SAAADI. CDR3 amino acids: CASSEFYLTGTYQETQYF. DNA of the CDR3: TGCGCCAGCAGTGAGTTCTACCTTACGGGGACGTACCAAGAGACCCAGTACTTC.